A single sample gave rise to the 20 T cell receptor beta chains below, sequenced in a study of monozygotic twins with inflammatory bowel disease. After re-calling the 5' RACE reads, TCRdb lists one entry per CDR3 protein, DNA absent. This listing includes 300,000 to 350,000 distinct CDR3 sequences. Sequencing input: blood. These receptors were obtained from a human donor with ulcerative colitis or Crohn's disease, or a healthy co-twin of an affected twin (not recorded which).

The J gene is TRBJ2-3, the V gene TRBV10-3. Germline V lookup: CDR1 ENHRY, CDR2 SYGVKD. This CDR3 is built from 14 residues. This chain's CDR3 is CAISELQSTDTQYF.

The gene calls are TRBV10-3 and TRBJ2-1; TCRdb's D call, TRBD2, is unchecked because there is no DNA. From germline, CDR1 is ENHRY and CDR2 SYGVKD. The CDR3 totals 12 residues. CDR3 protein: CAINSGSYEQFF.

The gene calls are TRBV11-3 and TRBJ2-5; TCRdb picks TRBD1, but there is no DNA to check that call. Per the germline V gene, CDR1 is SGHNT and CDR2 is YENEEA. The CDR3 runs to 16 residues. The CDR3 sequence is CASSRQHVGTAETQYF.

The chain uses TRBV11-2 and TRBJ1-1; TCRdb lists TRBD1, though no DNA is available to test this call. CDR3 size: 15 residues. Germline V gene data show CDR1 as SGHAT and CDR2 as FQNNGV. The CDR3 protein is CASSFHSGKQGLAFF.

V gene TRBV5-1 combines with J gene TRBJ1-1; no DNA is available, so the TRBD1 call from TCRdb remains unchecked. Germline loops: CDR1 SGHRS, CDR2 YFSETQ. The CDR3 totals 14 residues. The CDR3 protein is CASRGVSFGGEAFF. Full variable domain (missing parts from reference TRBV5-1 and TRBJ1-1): KAGVTQTPRYLIKTRGQQVTLSCSPISGHRSVSWYQQTPGQGLQFLFEYFSETQRNKGNFPGRFSGRQFSNSRSEMNVSTLELGDSALYLCASRGVSFGGEAFFGQGTRLTVV.

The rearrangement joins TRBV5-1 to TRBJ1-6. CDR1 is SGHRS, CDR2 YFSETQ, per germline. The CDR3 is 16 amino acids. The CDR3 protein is CASSLSYEGFNSPLHF.

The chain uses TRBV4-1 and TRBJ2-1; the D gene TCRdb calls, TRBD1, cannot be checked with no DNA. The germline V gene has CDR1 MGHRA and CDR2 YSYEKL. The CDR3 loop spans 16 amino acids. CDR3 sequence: CASSQGVGGSYNEQFF.

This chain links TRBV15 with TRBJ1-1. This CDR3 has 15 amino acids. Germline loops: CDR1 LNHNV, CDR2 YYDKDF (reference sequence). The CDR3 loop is CATSRDLRPNTEAFF. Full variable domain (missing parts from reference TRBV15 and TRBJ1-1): DAMVIQNPRYQVTQFGKPVTLSCSQTLNHNVMYWYQQKSSQAPKLLFHYYDKDFNNEADTPDNFQSRRPNTSFCFLDIRSPGLGDTAMYLCATSRDLRPNTEAFFGQGTRLTVV.

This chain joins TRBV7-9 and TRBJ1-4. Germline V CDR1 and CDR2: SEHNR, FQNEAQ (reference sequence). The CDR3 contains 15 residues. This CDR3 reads CASSLSSATNEKLFF.

CDR3 loop: CATRTGFYTGELFF. J is TRBJ2-2 and V is TRBV6-1; as DNA is missing, the TRBD1 call by TCRdb cannot be tested. This CDR3 contains 14 residues. CDR1 MNHNS and CDR2 SASEGT come from the germline V gene.

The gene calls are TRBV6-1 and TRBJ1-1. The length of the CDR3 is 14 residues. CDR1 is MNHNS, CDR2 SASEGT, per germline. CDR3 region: CASRRFGGGTEAFF.

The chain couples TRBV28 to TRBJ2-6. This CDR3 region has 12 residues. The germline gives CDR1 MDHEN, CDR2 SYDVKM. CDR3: CASSAGANVLTF.

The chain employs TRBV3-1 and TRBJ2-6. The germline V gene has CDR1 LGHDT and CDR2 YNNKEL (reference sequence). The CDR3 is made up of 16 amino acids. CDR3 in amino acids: CASSQVSLSGANVLTF.

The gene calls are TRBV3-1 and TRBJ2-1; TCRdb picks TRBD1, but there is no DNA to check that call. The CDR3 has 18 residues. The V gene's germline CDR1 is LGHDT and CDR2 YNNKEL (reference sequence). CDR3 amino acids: CASSQSNRVVIPYNEQFF.

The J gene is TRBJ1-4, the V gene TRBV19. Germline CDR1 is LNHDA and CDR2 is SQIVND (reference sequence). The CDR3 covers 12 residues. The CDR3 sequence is CASSISYEKLFF.

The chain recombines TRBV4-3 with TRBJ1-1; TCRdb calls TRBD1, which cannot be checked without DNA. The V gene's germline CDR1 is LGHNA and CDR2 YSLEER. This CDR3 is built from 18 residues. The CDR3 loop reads CASSQDTRTGSVGTEAFF.

CDR3 region: CASAGTHTDTQYF. This rearrangement joins TRBV28 to TRBJ2-3; checking the TCRdb D call of TRBD2 is not possible without DNA. Germline CDR1 MDHEN, CDR2 SYDVKM. The CDR3 length is 13 residues.

CDR3 region: CASSRKPDNKNSPLHF. The rearrangement links TRBV4-1 to TRBJ1-6; checking the TCRdb D call of TRBD1 is not possible without DNA. The CDR3 length is 16 residues. CDR1 and CDR2 (germline): MGHRA, YSYEKL.

The CDR3 sequence: CASSVTSTGELFF. This chain connects TRBV6-4 to TRBJ2-2. CDR1 and CDR2 (germline): MRHNA, SNTAGT. CDR3 length: 13 residues.

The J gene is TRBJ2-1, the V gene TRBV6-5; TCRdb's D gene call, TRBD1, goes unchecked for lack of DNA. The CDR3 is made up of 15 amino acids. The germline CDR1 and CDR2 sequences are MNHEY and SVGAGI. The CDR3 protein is CASIRGGSSYNEQFF.